This T cell receptor (beta chain) was sequenced in a study of shared clonotypes between healthy human individuals. Study observations and caveats: The sole specimen, blood, was sampled, and tissue repertoires likely differ. Memory subsets generally showed lower estimated richness than naive subsets. Relative to clonotypes present in all four donors, those not shared had lower generation probabilities.

Genomic DNA per cell subset filled all wells of several immunoSEQ plates. Sequenced by immunoSEQ multiplex PCR; TCRdb stores in-frame clones only, minus some. The table has over a million clones, around 95% seen once. Per the germline V gene, CDR1 is SGHRS and CDR2 is YFSETQ. The CDR3 runs to 15 residues. Between the trimmed V and J ends, which lost 2 bases and 5 bases, there was a span of 16 bases. Concerning this clone: What it recognizes is unknown.

The V gene is TRBV5-1, the J gene TRBJ1-1, with TRBD1 as a possible D gene (5 bases). The material sequenced was naive CD4+ T cells sorted from blood. Subset here: CD45RA+ positively selected. This receptor was obtained from a man under 40 in good health. The CDR3 coding sequence is TGCGCCAGCAGCTTAACAGGCCTGGGGGGGACTGAAGCTTTCTTT. Its protein product is CASSLTGLGGTEAFF.